This T cell receptor beta chain comes out of a study of blood T cell repertoires in COVID-19. Looking at the study overall: From the United States, Italy and Spain came samples of acute and convalescent COVID-19. PBMCs, B-cell-depleted T cells, or T cells were the source of the cDNA or gDNA that made up the material.

How the authors handled the data: Reference gene primers were amplified, and this amplification served to estimate nucleated cell counts. Repertoires were generated with immunoSEQ multiplex PCR, while TCRdb's copy carries only in-frame clones and drops some. For V, J and clone size, that table is used; D and trimming come from the DNA. The sample has roughly 230,000 clones, about 83% seen once. The origin of this receptor is a human donor in a cohort sampled during active COVID-19. The sample consisted of peripheral blood.

DNA for the CDR3: TGTGCCAGCAGCTTGACAGGGATGGGCGAGCAGTACTTC. This translates into CASSLTGMGEQYF. The rearrangement links TRBV11-2 to TRBJ2-7; 7 positions match TRBD1. The germline V gene encodes CDR1 SGHAT and CDR2 FQNNGV. This CDR3 contains 13 residues. V lost 3 bases to trimming and J lost 6 bases; unmatched junction nucleotides: 5.